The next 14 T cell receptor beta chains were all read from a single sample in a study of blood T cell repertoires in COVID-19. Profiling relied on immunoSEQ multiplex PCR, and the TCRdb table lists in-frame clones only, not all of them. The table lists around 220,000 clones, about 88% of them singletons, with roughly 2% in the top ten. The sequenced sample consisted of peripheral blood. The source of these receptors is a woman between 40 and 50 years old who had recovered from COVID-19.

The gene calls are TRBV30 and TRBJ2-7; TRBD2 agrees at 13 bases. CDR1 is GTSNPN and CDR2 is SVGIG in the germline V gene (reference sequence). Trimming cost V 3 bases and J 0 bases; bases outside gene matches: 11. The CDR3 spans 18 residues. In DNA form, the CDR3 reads TGTGCCTGGAGCGCGGGGAGACTAGCGGGAGGCAGCTCCTACGAGCAGTACTTC. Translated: CAWSAGRLAGGSSYEQYF.

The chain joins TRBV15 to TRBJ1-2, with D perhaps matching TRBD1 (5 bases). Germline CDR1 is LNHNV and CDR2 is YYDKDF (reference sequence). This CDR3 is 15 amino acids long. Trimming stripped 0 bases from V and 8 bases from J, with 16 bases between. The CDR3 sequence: CATSRDTHGTRGYTF. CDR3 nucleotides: TGTGCCACCAGCAGAGATACTCACGGGACTCGAGGCTACACCTTC.

CDR3 region: CAWGGLAQETQYF. The CDR3 DNA sequence: TGTGCCTGGGGGGGACTAGCGCAAGAGACCCAGTACTTC. This rearrangement joins TRBV30 to TRBJ2-5; TRBD2 agrees at 10 bases. Germline CDR1 reads GTSNPN; CDR2 reads SVGIG (reference sequence). V lost 5 bases, J lost 2 bases, and 2 bases stayed unmatched. The CDR3 length is 13 residues. The full variable domain, its missing parts supplied by reference TRBV30 and TRBJ2-5, is SQTIHQWPATLVQPVGSPLSLECTVEGTSNPNLYWYRQAAGRGLQLLFYSVGIGQISSEVPQNLSASRPQDRQFILSSKKLLLSDSGFYLCAWGGLAQETQYFGPGTRLLVL.

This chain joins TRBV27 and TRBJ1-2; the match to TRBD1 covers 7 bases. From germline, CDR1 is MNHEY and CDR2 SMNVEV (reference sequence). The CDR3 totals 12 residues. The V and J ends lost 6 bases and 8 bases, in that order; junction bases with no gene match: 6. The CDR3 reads CASRYRGGGYTF. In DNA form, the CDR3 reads TGTGCCAGCAGGTACAGGGGCGGAGGCTACACCTTC.

CDR3 loop: CASSLTQGNSPLHF. CDR3 coding DNA: TGTGCCAGCAGCTTAACGCAGGGGAATTCACCCCTCCACTTT. This sequence joins TRBV7-9 and TRBJ1-6, with D possibly TRBD1 on 6 matching bases. Germline-derived CDR1 and CDR2 are SEHNR and FQNEAQ (reference sequence). V lost 2 bases, J lost 7 bases, and 9 bases lay in between. The CDR3 sequence is 14 residues long.

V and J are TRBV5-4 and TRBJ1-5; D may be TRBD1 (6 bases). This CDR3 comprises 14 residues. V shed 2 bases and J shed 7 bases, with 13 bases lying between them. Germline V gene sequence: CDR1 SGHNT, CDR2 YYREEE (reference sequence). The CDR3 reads CASSLGGAGQPQHF. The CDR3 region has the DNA TGTGCCAGCAGCTTAGGGGGGGCCGGGCAGCCCCAGCATTTT.

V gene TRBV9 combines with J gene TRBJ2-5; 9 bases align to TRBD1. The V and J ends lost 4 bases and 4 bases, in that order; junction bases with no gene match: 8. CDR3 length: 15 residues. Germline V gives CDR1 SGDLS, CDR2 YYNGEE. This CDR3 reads CASSTTGGWAETQYF. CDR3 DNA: TGTGCCAGCAGCACAACAGGGGGCTGGGCAGAGACCCAGTACTTC.

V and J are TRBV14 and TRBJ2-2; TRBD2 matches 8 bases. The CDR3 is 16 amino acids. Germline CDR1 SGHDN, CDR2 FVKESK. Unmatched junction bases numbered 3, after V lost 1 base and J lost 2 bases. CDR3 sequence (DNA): TGTGCCAGCAGCCAAGGACTAGCGACTAACACCGGGGAGCTGTTTTTT. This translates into CASSQGLATNTGELFF.

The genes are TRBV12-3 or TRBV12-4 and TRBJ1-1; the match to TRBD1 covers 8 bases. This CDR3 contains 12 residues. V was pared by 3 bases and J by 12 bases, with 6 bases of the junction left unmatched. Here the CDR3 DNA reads TGTGCCAGCAGTTTCACAGGGGGAAGGACTTTCTTT. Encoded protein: CASSFTGGRTFF.

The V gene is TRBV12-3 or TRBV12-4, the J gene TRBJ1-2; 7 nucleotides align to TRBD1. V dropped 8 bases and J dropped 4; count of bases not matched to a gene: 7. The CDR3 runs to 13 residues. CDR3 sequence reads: CASGQTGVYGYTF. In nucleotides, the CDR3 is TGTGCCAGCGGCCAAACAGGGGTCTATGGCTACACCTTC.

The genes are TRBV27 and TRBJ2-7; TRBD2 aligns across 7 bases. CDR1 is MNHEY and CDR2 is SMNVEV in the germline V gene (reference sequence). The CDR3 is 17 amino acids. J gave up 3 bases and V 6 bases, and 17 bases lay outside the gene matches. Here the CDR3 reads CASSRFSGGGPVYEQYF. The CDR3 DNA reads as TGTGCCAGCAGCAGGTTCTCGGGGGGAGGGCCTGTCTACGAGCAGTACTTC.

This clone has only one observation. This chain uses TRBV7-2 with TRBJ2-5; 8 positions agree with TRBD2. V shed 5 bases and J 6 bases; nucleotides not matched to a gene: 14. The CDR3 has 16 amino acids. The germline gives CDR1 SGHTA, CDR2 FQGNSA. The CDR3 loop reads CASSPSAGGGQKTQYF. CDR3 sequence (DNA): TGTGCCAGCAGCCCATCGGCGGGGGGCGGTCAGAAGACCCAGTACTTC.

The CDR3 loop is CASSYQGTSGSSAYEQYF. CDR3 sequence (DNA): TGTGCCAGCAGTTACCAAGGGACTAGCGGGAGTTCGGCCTACGAGCAGTACTTC. The rearrangement joins TRBV27 to TRBJ2-7; 14 nucleotides line up with TRBD2. The CDR3 extends over 18 amino acids. Germline V gene lookup returns CDR1 MNHEY and CDR2 SMNVEV (reference sequence). Unmatched junction bases numbered 10, after V lost 4 bases and J lost 2 bases.

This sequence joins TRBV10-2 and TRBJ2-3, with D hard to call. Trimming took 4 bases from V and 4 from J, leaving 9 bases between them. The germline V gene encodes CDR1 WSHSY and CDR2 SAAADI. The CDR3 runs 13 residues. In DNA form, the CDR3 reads TGCGCCAGCAGTGCTACACAGCCAGATACGCAGTATTTT. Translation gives CASSATQPDTQYF.